These 16 T cell receptor beta chains were all obtained from the same sample, sequenced in a study of naive and memory T cell subsets (dated by TCRdb to 2016 to 2017). Libraries were constructed by UMI-ligation and nested PCR. Sequencing instrument: Illumina MiSeq. To cover both TRBC1 and TRBC2, the beta constant-region primer consisted of an equimolar mix of two oligonucleotides. Four rounds of PCR, combining the SP2 primer with nested alpha and beta constant-region primers, were used to amplify the ligated cDNA. TCRdb reworked the public reads: Q25 trimming with fastp, MiXCR clone assembly, productive beta chains retained. Duplicate CDR3 protein sequences are folded into a single record with the most common DNA and genes. Here the sample has under 150,000 distinct CDR3 sequences; about 20% occur a single time. The ten biggest clones cover around 0.63% of the sample. Findings and caveats that apply to the study as a whole: A few larger clonotypes were present in naive repertoires, especially CD8 naive repertoires, and these clonotypes were possibly memory cells re-expressing CD45RA.

These receptors' targets are unknown. Sample: naive CD8+ T cells from blood. Read against the paper, the sample's cell subset or site label means: naive T cells, CD45RA high CD27+. The receptors come from a human donor in good health.

The chain has TRBV28 and TRBJ2-7; 8 bases map to TRBD1. The CDR3 runs to 14 residues. In germline, CDR1 is MDHEN, CDR2 SYDVKM. Trimming took 6 bases from V and 1 from J; bases not matched to a gene: 5. In nucleotides, the CDR3 is TGTGCCAGCAGCGATAGACAGGGGTCCTACGAGCAGTACTTC. Its translation is CASSDRQGSYEQYF.

This clonotype has just a few counts. This chain uses TRBV6-2 or TRBV6-3 with TRBJ2-1; 11 bases agree with TRBD1. V lost 4 bases and J lost 6; bases outside the gene matches: 2. The CDR3 has 14 residues. Germline lookup yields CDR1 MNHEY and CDR2 SVGEGT. CDR3 nucleotides: TGTGCCAGCAGTTGGACAGGGGGCCTCAATGAGCAGTTCTTC. This codes for CASSWTGGLNEQFF.

There are a few counts of this clonotype. The V gene is TRBV7-8, the J gene TRBJ1-4; 7 bases match TRBD1. Germline V CDR1 and CDR2: SGHVS, FQNEAQ. The trim removed 5 bases at V and 4 bases at J, leaving 7 bases unmatched. The CDR3 length is 15 residues. For the CDR3, the DNA is TGTGCCAGCAGCCTTCGGGGGACAGATAATGAAAAACTGTTTTTT. This translates into CASSLRGTDNEKLFF.

This clonotype was counted between two and nine times. The chain carries TRBV27 and TRBJ1-1; TRBD1 might be the D (5 bases). Germline lookup yields CDR1 MNHEY and CDR2 SMNVEV (reference sequence). The CDR3 runs to 14 residues. Trimming cost V 5 bases and J 0 bases, with 10 bases left between them. In DNA form, the CDR3 reads TGTGCCAGCAGTGCCGACAGTTTGAACACTGAAGCTTTCTTT. It translates to CASSADSLNTEAFF.

Only a few counts were recorded for this clonotype. This CDR3 is CASSLDSPIRNEQFF. The CDR3 nucleotides are TGTGCCAGCAGTTTAGACAGCCCCATTCGCAATGAGCAGTTCTTC. The chain is built from TRBV28 and TRBJ2-1, with D tentatively TRBD1 (5 bases). The ends were cut back, 2 bases at V and 6 bases at J, with 14 bases in the middle. This CDR3 has 15 amino acids. Germline-derived CDR1 and CDR2 are MDHEN and SYDVKM.

This clonotype was seen more than once but under ten times. This chain links TRBV7-9 with TRBJ2-1; D is ambiguous. Germline CDR1 is SEHNR and CDR2 is FQNEAQ (reference sequence). V was cut by 0 bases and J by 10 bases, with 4 bases left in between. CDR3 length: 11 amino acids. The CDR3 coding sequence is TGTGCCAGCAGCTTAGCGCCCGAGCAGTTCTTC. Translating it yields CASSLAPEQFF.

The sample holds a few counts of this clonotype. The chain has TRBV27 and TRBJ2-2; D possibly corresponds to TRBD2 (6 bases). V was shortened by 1 base and J by 6 bases, with 6 bases between the two germline ends. The CDR3 spans 13 residues. Germline CDR1 and CDR2: MNHEY and SMNVEV (reference sequence). This chain's CDR3 is CASSLWGAGELFF. The CDR3 region has the DNA TGTGCCAGCAGTTTATGGGGGGCCGGGGAGCTGTTTTTT.

There are many counts of this clonotype. This chain uses TRBV7-7 with TRBJ2-7, with D perhaps TRBD2 (5 bases). This CDR3 has 13 amino acids. Looked up from germline, CDR1 is SSHAT and CDR2 is FNYEAQ (reference sequence). Trimming removed 4 bases at V and 3 bases at J, with 10 bases between. CDR3 nucleotides: TGTGCCAGCAGCTCCGGACTGGGCTACGAGCAGTACTTC. Translation gives CASSSGLGYEQYF. Full variable domain (missing parts from reference TRBV7-7 and TRBJ2-7): GAGVSQSPRYKVTKRGQDVTLRCDPISSHATLYWYQQALGQGPEFLTYFNYEAQPDKSGLPSDRFSAERPEGSISTLTIQRTEQRDSAMYRCASSSGLGYEQYFGPGTRLTVT.

V is TRBV9 and J is TRBJ2-1, with a possible D match to TRBD1 (6 bases). This CDR3 is 16 amino acids long. CDR1 and CDR2 from the germline V gene are SGDLS and YYNGEE. Trimming cost V 4 bases and J 2 bases, with 16 bases left between them. In DNA form, the CDR3 reads TGTGCCAGCAGCCAGGGCATCGGACAGCCCTACAATGAGCAGTTCTTC. This encodes CASSQGIGQPYNEQFF.

The chain uses TRBV20-1 and TRBJ2-1; 10 nucleotides align to TRBD2. This CDR3 has 14 residues. Germline V gene sequence: CDR1 DFQATT, CDR2 SNEGSKA (reference sequence). J gave up 7 bases and V 2 bases, and 5 bases lay outside the gene matches. CDR3 amino acids: CSARLAGEANEQFF. In DNA, the CDR3 is TGCAGTGCTAGACTAGCGGGAGAGGCGAATGAGCAGTTCTTC.

V is TRBV4-1 and J is TRBJ2-7; 9 positions agree with TRBD1. Germline CDR1 reads MGHRA; CDR2 reads YSYEKL. CDR3 length: 15 amino acids. The V gene end was trimmed by 5 bases and the J gene end by 2 bases; junction bases not matched to a gene: 7. The DNA of the CDR3 is TGCGCCAGCAGCTTACCGGGACAGGGAACCTACGAGCAGTACTTC. Translation gives CASSLPGQGTYEQYF.

This clonotype turned up a few times. The chain couples TRBV5-6 to TRBJ2-7; 7 nucleotides match TRBD1. Germline V lookup: CDR1 SGHDT, CDR2 YYEEEE. The CDR3 contains 16 residues. Trimming cost V 6 bases and J 3 bases; bases outside gene matches: 15. The CDR3 DNA follows: TGTGCCAGCACCGATGGGCGGACAGGTTTTGACTACGAGCAGTACTTC. It yields the protein CASTDGRTGFDYEQYF.

This clonotype showed up just a few times. V is TRBV4-1 and J is TRBJ2-1; D not certain. This CDR3 comprises 13 residues. The V gene's germline CDR1 is MGHRA and CDR2 YSYEKL. V dropped 3 bases and J dropped 9 bases, with 12 bases sitting between them. In nucleotides, the CDR3 is TGCGCCAGCAGCCACGGTGTTGGACCTGAGCAGTTCTTC. Translated: CASSHGVGPEQFF.

The sample holds a few counts of this clonotype. This chain connects TRBV29-1 to TRBJ2-4; D is undetermined. This CDR3 is built from 11 residues. Germline CDR1 and CDR2: SQVTM and ANQGSEA. Trimming cost V 0 bases and J 14 bases, with 11 bases left between them. The CDR3 bases are TGCAGCGTTGAAGATCAAAGTCAGAAGTACTTC. It translates to CSVEDQSQKYF.

This clonotype was seen a few times. V is TRBV30 and J is TRBJ2-5, with TRBD2 as a possible D gene (5 bases). The CDR3 covers 12 residues. CDR1 and CDR2 from the germline V gene are GTSNPN and SVGIG (reference sequence). The V end lost 3 bases, the J end lost 7 bases, and 12 bases lay between the germline ends. CDR3 amino acids: CAWRLGGGTQYF. The CDR3 DNA sequence: TGTGCCTGGAGACTAGGCGGTGGGACCCAGTACTTC.

The rearrangement uses TRBV12-3 or TRBV12-4 and TRBJ2-6; TRBD1 agrees at 7 bases. The V and J ends lost 6 bases and 4 bases, in that order; junction bases with no gene match: 6. The CDR3 contains 15 residues. The CDR3 DNA reads as TGTGCCAGCAGACCCGACAGGGTCGGGGCCAACGTCCTGACTTTC. Residues: CASRPDRVGANVLTF.